The source of this TCR beta chain is a study of blood T cell repertoires in COVID-19. The table came from immunoSEQ multiplex PCR; TCRdb's copy has only in-frame clones and leaves some out. This table has around 300,000 clones, roughly 90% appearing once. The CDR3 extends over 15 amino acids. Per germline, CDR1 MGHDK and CDR2 SYGVNS. The ends lost 4 bases at V and 2 bases at J; junction bases unmatched: 3. Specimen: peripheral blood. This sequence joins TRBV25-1 and TRBJ2-7, with 12 bases that match TRBD2. The sequence was collected from a woman between 25 and 40 years old with COVID-19, enrolled during active disease. CDR3 region: CASSGPSGRAYEQYF. CDR3 nucleotides: TGTGCCAGCAGTGGGCCTAGCGGGAGGGCCTACGAGCAGTACTTC.